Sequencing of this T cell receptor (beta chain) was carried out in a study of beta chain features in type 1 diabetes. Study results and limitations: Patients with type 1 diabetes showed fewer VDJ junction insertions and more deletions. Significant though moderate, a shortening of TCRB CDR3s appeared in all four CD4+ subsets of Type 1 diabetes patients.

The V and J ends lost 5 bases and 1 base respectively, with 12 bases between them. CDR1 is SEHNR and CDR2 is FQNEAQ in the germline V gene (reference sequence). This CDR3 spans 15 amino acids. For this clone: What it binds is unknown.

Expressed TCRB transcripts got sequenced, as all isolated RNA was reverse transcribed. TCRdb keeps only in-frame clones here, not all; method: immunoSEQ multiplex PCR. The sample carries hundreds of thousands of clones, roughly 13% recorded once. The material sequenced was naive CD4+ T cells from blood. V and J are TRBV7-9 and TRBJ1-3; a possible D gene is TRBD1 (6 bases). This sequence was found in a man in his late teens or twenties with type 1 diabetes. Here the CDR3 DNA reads TGTGCCAGCAGCCTTCGGGGGACATCTGGAAACACCATATATTTT. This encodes CASSLRGTSGNTIYF.